This section outlines one T cell receptor (beta chain) sequence together with its context. Generated by immunoSEQ multiplex PCR, the TCRdb table keeps only in-frame clones and is missing some. This sample has about 200,000 clones, with roughly nine tenths found just once. These data originate in a study of blood T cell repertoires in COVID-19. Whole-study context: Nucleic acid was either cDNA or gDNA, and it came from T cells, B-cell-depleted T cells, or PBMCs.

Germline V lookup: CDR1 SNHLY, CDR2 FYNNEI. The CDR3 has 12 residues. V lost 8 bases and J 3 bases, leaving 8 bases between the germline ends. V and J are TRBV2 and TRBJ2-1; the D is unclear. The sample taken for sequencing was peripheral blood. This clonotype was sampled from a woman aged 70-85 years with acute or convalescent COVID-19. The CDR3 here is CASQSDYNEQFF. CDR3 nucleotide sequence: TGTGCCAGCCAGAGCGACTACAATGAGCAGTTCTTC.